The subject of this entry is one TCR beta chain. Its antigen is still unknown. TCRdb's table, derived via immunoSEQ multiplex PCR, lists solely in-frame clones and lacks some. The table includes 1,500,000 or so clones, about 96% detected once. The CDR3 is 15 residues long. The germline gives CDR1 MDHEN, CDR2 SYDVKM. V was pared by 6 bases and J by 5 bases, with 11 bases of the junction left unmatched. Caucasian adults residing in Nashville, Tennessee made up all the donors. This record belongs to a study of shared clonotypes between healthy human individuals. Overall study results and limits: Around 5% of naive CD4 clonotypes were common to a few donors. Non-shared clonotypes had lower generation probabilities than clonotypes shared by all four sorted-subset donors. Rarefaction demonstrated incomplete sorted-subset sequencing despite large depth.

This TCR was sampled from a man aged 25-45 years in good health. The sample consisted of naive CD4+ T cells sorted from blood. Subset indicated: CD45RA+ positively selected. V is TRBV28 and J is TRBJ2-3; TRBD1 matches at 7 bases. DNA of the CDR3: TGTGCCAGCAGACGCCAGGGGGACCCACGAGATACGCAGTATTTT. It yields the protein CASRRQGDPRDTQYF.